Below are 20 T cell receptor beta chains sequenced from a single sample in a study of identical twins. Via MiXCR, TCRdb re-called the 5' RACE reads, giving one row per CDR3 protein. The sample lists around 680,000 distinct CDR3 sequences, over 8.5% seen once, with 0.98% in the top ten. The sample was also reused in another study, on yellow fever vaccine responses in identical twins.

The sample consisted of PBMCs. The receptors were sampled from a woman between 18 and 29 years old in good health.

This clonotype has only a few counts. The V call is TRBV7-8, the J call TRBJ1-2; 10 bases fit TRBD1. Looked up from germline, CDR1 is SGHVS and CDR2 is FQNEAQ. Unmatched junction bases numbered 11, after V lost 2 bases and J lost 8 bases. This CDR3 has 16 amino acids. In DNA form, the CDR3 reads TGTGCCAGCAGCTTAACCCCGGGACAGGGGATTACCGGCTACACCTTC. Translating it yields CASSLTPGQGITGYTF.

This chain joins TRBV14 and TRBJ2-3; maybe TRBD1 (6 bases). Between the trimmed V and J ends, which lost 4 bases and 2 bases, there was a span of 13 bases. The germline V gene encodes CDR1 SGHDN and CDR2 FVKESK. This CDR3 spans 15 amino acids. Here the CDR3 reads CASSRGQILTDTQYF. In DNA form, the CDR3 reads TGTGCCAGCAGCCGCGGACAGATCCTCACAGATACGCAGTATTTT.

This clonotype was seen a few times. V and J are TRBV29-1 and TRBJ2-5; D is perhaps TRBD1 (5 bases). The germline CDR1 and CDR2 sequences are SQVTM and ANQGSEA. The CDR3 runs 15 residues. Trimming took 2 bases from V and 2 from J, leaving 15 bases between them. CDR3 in DNA: TGCAGCGTTGAAAACGGCAGGGTGGTACAAGAGACCCAGTACTTC. It is translated as CSVENGRVVQETQYF.

The J gene is TRBJ1-4, the V gene TRBV12-3 or TRBV12-4; TRBD1 agrees at 8 bases. The CDR3 length is 14 residues. V lost 5 bases to trimming and J lost 3 bases; unmatched junction nucleotides: 2. DNA of the CDR3: TGTGCCAGCAGTCCGACAGGGGCTAATGAAAAACTGTTTTTT. It yields the protein CASSPTGANEKLFF.

The chain couples TRBV6-6 to TRBJ1-4; D remains unclear. Between the trimmed V and J ends, which lost 7 bases and 8 bases, there was a span of 11 bases. CDR1 MNHNY and CDR2 SVGAGI come from the germline V gene (reference sequence). This CDR3 is built from 12 residues. The CDR3 bases are TGTGCCAGCACCCAACTAGGGGAAAAACTGTTTTTT. It translates to CASTQLGEKLFF.

The sample holds many counts of this clonotype. The gene calls are TRBV10-3 and TRBJ2-7, with 11 positions matching TRBD1. There are 13 residues in the CDR3. V lost 6 bases, J lost 7 bases, and 5 bases stayed unmatched. The germline V gene encodes CDR1 ENHRY and CDR2 SYGVKD. The CDR3 loop is CAISEDRGLEQYF. The CDR3 DNA follows: TGTGCCATCAGCGAGGACAGGGGGCTTGAGCAGTACTTC.

The DNA for the CDR3 is TGTGCCAGCAGCCAGGTTTCGAGCGGGGGGAATGAGCAGTTCTTC. Encoded protein: CASSQVSSGGNEQFF. The chain recombines TRBV3-1 with TRBJ2-1, with 9 positions matching TRBD2. This CDR3 region has 15 residues. Germline CDR1 reads LGHDT; CDR2 reads YNNKEL (reference sequence). After removal of 3 bases from V and 7 bases from J, the junction contained 7 bases not matched to a gene.

The V gene is TRBV4-2, the J gene TRBJ2-5; 12 bases map to TRBD1. After removal of 1 base from V and 5 bases from J, the junction contained 8 bases not matched to a gene. Germline-derived CDR1 and CDR2 are LGHNA and YNFKEQ. There are 17 residues in the CDR3. Here the CDR3 reads CASSQGTGTGGWETQYF. As DNA, the CDR3 is TGTGCCAGCAGCCAAGGCACCGGGACAGGGGGCTGGGAGACCCAGTACTTC.

This clonotype was seen only a few times. This chain uses TRBV12-3 or TRBV12-4 with TRBJ1-6, with D uncertain. V was shortened by 1 base and J by 8 bases, with 9 bases between the two germline ends. The CDR3 runs 14 residues. This chain's CDR3 is CASSLGGGYSPLHF. CDR3 DNA sequence: TGTGCCAGCAGTTTAGGGGGTGGGTATTCACCCCTCCACTTT.

The chain has TRBV9 and TRBJ2-3; TRBD1 matches 7 bases. J lost 2 bases, V lost 1 base, and 4 bases had no gene match. The CDR3 consists of 15 residues. The germline V gene encodes CDR1 SGDLS and CDR2 YYNGEE. DNA for the CDR3: TGTGCCAGCAGCGTAACAGGGGCACCCACAGATACGCAGTATTTT. Protein sequence: CASSVTGAPTDTQYF.

This clonotype occurred many times. This chain joins TRBV12-3 or TRBV12-4 and TRBJ1-6; D is uncertain. The CDR3 has 13 amino acids. Trimming stripped 7 bases from V and 9 bases from J, with 13 bases between. This CDR3 is CASTDWDGSPLHF. DNA for the CDR3: TGTGCCAGCACCGACTGGGATGGTTCACCCCTCCACTTT.

This clonotype appeared many times. This chain links TRBV5-1 with TRBJ1-5; 7 nucleotides agree with TRBD1. The CDR3 runs to 14 residues. Germline CDR1 and CDR2: SGHRS and YFSETQ. V lost 4 bases and J lost 13; bases outside the gene matches: 14. CDR3 in amino acids: CASSRDGTAEIQHF. DNA of the CDR3: TGCGCCAGCAGCCGGGACGGGACAGCAGAGATACAGCATTTT.

This rearrangement joins TRBV3-1 to TRBJ2-7; TRBD2 matches at 9 bases. CDR3 length equals 15 residues. Germline trimming cut 6 bases from V and 0 bases from J; bases unmatched to any gene: 6. Germline loops: CDR1 LGHDT, CDR2 YNNKEL (reference sequence). The CDR3 nucleotides are TGTGCCAGCAGAGGGGCGGGAGGGCTCTCCTACGAGCAGTACTTC. This gives the protein CASRGAGGLSYEQYF.

This clonotype showed up many times. This sequence joins TRBV7-9 and TRBJ1-3; D gene uncertain. Trimming took 4 bases from V and 0 from J, leaving 7 bases between them. The germline V gene encodes CDR1 SEHNR and CDR2 FQNEAQ (reference sequence). CDR3 size: 14 residues. CDR3 residues: CASSSGSSGNTIYF. In nucleotides, the CDR3 is TGTGCCAGCAGCTCGGGGAGCTCTGGAAACACCATATATTTT.

This clonotype was seen repeatedly, ten times or more. V gene TRBV12-3 or TRBV12-4 combines with J gene TRBJ1-2; D may be TRBD1 (5 bases). The CDR3 is 12 amino acids. The V end was cut by 7 bases, the J end by 7 bases, with 13 bases between. CDR3: CASTRGSGGYTF. The CDR3 DNA sequence: TGTGCCAGCACAAGGGGAAGTGGTGGCTACACCTTC.

The chain combines TRBV10-3 with TRBJ2-3; no clear D gene. Germline-derived CDR1 and CDR2 are ENHRY and SYGVKD. CDR3 length: 11 residues. The V gene lost 6 bases and the J gene lost 4 bases, with 5 bases spanning the gap. CDR3 bases: TGTGCCATCAGGCTATCAGATACGCAGTATTTT. It specifies CAIRLSDTQYF.

This clonotype was recorded a few times. This sequence joins TRBV12-3 or TRBV12-4 and TRBJ2-2, with TRBD2 as a possible D gene (5 bases). Between the trimmed V and J ends, which lost 3 bases and 6 bases, there was a span of 17 bases. There are 16 residues in the CDR3. The CDR3 loop is CASSFRLSGLAGELFF. The CDR3 DNA sequence: TGTGCCAGCAGTTTTAGGTTGTCGGGGTTAGCCGGGGAGCTGTTTTTT.

Turning to this clonotype: One end of the junction varies from germline; a read error may be responsible. The chain couples TRBV12-3 or TRBV12-4 to TRBJ2-2; the D is unclear. The CDR3 is made up of 13 amino acids. CDR3 protein: CASSFLITGQLFF. CDR3 DNA: TGTGCCAGCAGTTTTCTGATCACCGGGCAGCTGTTTTTT.

The chain carries TRBV11-2 and TRBJ2-7; the D is unclear. The CDR3 extends over 15 amino acids. V dropped 1 base and J dropped 0 bases, with 10 bases sitting between them. Germline CDR1 SGHAT, CDR2 FQNNGV. The CDR3 nucleotides read TGTGCCAGCAGCTTAGCACATTTGAGCTCCTACGAGCAGTACTTC. Encoded protein: CASSLAHLSSYEQYF.

Turning to this clonotype: Relative to the germline gene, one junction end is altered; a read error may explain this. The chain employs TRBV3-1 and TRBJ2-3, with 8 positions matching TRBD2. The germline V gene has CDR1 LGHDT and CDR2 YNNKEL (reference sequence). This CDR3 has 17 amino acids. CDR3 in amino acids: CASCQAGGLGYTDTQYF. In DNA form, the CDR3 reads TGTGCCAGCTGCCAAGCTGGGGGACTAGGATACACAGATACGCAGTATTTT.